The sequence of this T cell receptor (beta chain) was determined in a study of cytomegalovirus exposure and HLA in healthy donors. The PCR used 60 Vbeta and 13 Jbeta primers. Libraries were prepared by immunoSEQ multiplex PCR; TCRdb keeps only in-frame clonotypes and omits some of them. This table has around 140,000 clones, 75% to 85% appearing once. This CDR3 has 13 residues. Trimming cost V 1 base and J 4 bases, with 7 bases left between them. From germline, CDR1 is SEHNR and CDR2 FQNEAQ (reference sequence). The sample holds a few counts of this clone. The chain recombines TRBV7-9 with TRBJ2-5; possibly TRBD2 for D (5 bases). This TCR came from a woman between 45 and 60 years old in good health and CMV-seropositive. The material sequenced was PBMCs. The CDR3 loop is CASSLGGLETQYF. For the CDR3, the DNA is TGTGCCAGCAGCTTAGGAGGGTTAGAGACCCAGTACTTC.